One sample yielded the 28 T cell receptor beta chains listed below, sequenced in a study of T cells in Graves' hyperthyroidism and ophthalmopathy (dated by TCRdb to about 2019). Library preparation used multiplex PCR. TCRdb lists the instrument as Illumina HiSeq 2000. The TCR beta CDR3 regions were amplified from RNA transcripts. The first round of RT-PCR for the TCR CDR3 was performed with the HTBI primer set and the Qiagen OneStep RT-PCR kit. Starting from the raw public reads, TCRdb applied fastp trimming at Q25, assembled clones with MiXCR and retained in-frame beta chains. One record per CDR3 amino acid sequence lists the most common genes and DNA. Across this sample there are under 550,000 distinct CDR3 sequences, with 12% to 15% seen only once. In total, the top ten clones hold less than 6.5% of the sample. Source material: blood. Receptor source: a woman aged 18-35 years with Graves' hyperthyroidism.

Worth noting for this clonotype: A much bigger clone sits one base away, suggesting this may be a read error. The rearrangement uses TRBV2 and TRBJ2-1; D unclear. This CDR3 is built from 13 residues. Germline lookup yields CDR1 SNHLY and CDR2 FYNNEI. CDR3 amino acids: CASSEGPYNEQSF. The CDR3 DNA reads TGTGCCAGCAGTGAAGGACCATACAATGAGCAGTCCTTC.

The genes are TRBV20-1 and TRBJ1-1; tentative D call: TRBD1 (6 bases). The germline V gene encodes CDR1 DFQATT and CDR2 SNEGSKA (reference sequence). Trimming removed 4 bases at V and 4 bases at J, with 16 bases between. There are 14 residues in the CDR3. The CDR3 DNA follows: TGCAGTGCTAAGAGGGGGGGAGGTGGCACTGAAGCTTTCTTT. It specifies CSAKRGGGGTEAFF.

About this clonotype itself: One base away lies a much larger clone, so this may be a sequencing read error. This rearrangement joins TRBV9 to TRBJ2-1; 10 nucleotides match TRBD1. Looked up from germline, CDR1 is SGDLS and CDR2 is YYNGEE. The CDR3 runs to 17 residues. Trimming cost V 3 bases and J 8 bases; bases outside gene matches: 14. CDR3 amino acids: CASSEGLDRGRRYEQFF. DNA of the CDR3: TGTGCCAGCAGCGAAGGACTTGACAGGGGGCGTAGGTATGAGCAGTTCTTC. Complete variable domain (other parts from reference TRBV9 and TRBJ2-1): DSGVTQTPKHLITATGQRVTLRCSPRSGDLSVYWYQQSLDQGLQFLIQYYNGEERAKGNILERFSAQQFPDLHSELNLSSLELGDSALYFCASSEGLDRGRRYEQFFGPGTRLTVL.

Worth noting for this clonotype: This may be a read error, as it is one base from a much larger clone. The CDR3 coding sequence is TGCAGTACTAGAGACCCCGGGGCGGGTGATCACACTGAAGCTTTCTTT. Its protein product is CSTRDPGAGDHTEAFF. The chain links TRBV20-1 to TRBJ1-1, with D tentatively TRBD1 (5 bases). The CDR3 contains 16 residues. CDR1 DFQATT and CDR2 SNEGSKA come from the germline V gene (reference sequence).

Only a few counts were recorded for this clonotype. The gene calls are TRBV20-1 and TRBJ2-2, with 10 bases that match TRBD1. Germline-derived CDR1 and CDR2 are DFQATT and SNEGSKA (reference sequence). The J segment lost 4 bases and the V segment lost 6 bases, leaving 5 bases of the junction unmatched. This CDR3 contains 14 residues. CDR3 amino acids: CSAPRTGGTGELFF. In DNA, the CDR3 is TGCAGTGCCCCGAGGACAGGGGGCACCGGGGAGCTGTTTTTT.

This clonotype was observed many times. This chain joins TRBV6-5 and TRBJ2-3, with D perhaps matching TRBD2 (6 bases). Deletions cut 0 bases from V and 9 bases from J, with 31 bases between. Germline V gene sequence: CDR1 MNHEY, CDR2 SVGAGI. This CDR3 is built from 20 residues. The CDR3 bases are TGTGCCAGCAGTTACTCGGGGTTTTCGGGTATGTGGGAGGCCCTGGAGACGCAGTATTTT. The encoded protein is CASSYSGFSGMWEALETQYF.

The table lists this clonotype with many counts. The J gene is TRBJ2-3, the V gene TRBV2; 7 bases line up with TRBD1. The germline V gene has CDR1 SNHLY and CDR2 FYNNEI. V shed 6 bases and J 4 bases; nucleotides not matched to a gene: 7. The CDR3 sequence is 14 residues long. CDR3: CASRLTGIADTQYF. CDR3 in DNA: TGTGCCAGCAGGCTGACAGGGATCGCAGATACGCAGTATTTT. The whole variable domain, filled in from reference TRBV2 and TRBJ2-3, reads EPEVTQTPSHQVTQMGQEVILRCVPISNHLYFYWYRQILGQKVEFLVSFYNNEISEKSEIFDDQFSVERPDGSNFTLKIRSTKLEDSAMYFCASRLTGIADTQYFGPGTRLTVL.

In its sample, this clonotype was seen a few times. The J gene is TRBJ2-1, the V gene TRBV28; D call uncertain. Trimming stripped 4 bases from V and 6 bases from J, with 16 bases between. Germline values: CDR1 MDHEN, CDR2 SYDVKM. The CDR3 has 15 amino acids. The CDR3 here is CASSSWAESSNEQFF. CDR3 coding DNA: TGTGCCAGCAGTTCCTGGGCAGAGTCTAGCAATGAGCAGTTCTTC. The full variable domain, with the rest looked up from reference TRBV28 and TRBJ2-1, is DVKVTQSSRYLVKRTGEKVFLECVQDMDHENMFWYRQDPGLGLRLIYFSYDVKMKEKGDIPEGYSVSREKKERFSLILESASTNQTSMYLCASSSWAESSNEQFFGPGTRLTVL.

The gene calls are TRBV6-5 and TRBJ1-2, with 10 bases aligning to TRBD1. Germline CDR1 reads MNHEY; CDR2 reads SVGAGI. After removal of 0 bases from V and 1 base from J, the junction contained 23 bases not matched to a gene. The CDR3 is 23 amino acids. Written as DNA, the CDR3 is TGTGCCAGCAGTTACTCGAAATTGGACAAAGCCGGGACAGGGGATATCATTAACTATGGCTACACCTTC. Amino acids: CASSYSKLDKAGTGDIINYGYTF.

This clonotype was found many times. This chain joins TRBV5-5 and TRBJ2-1; TRBD2 matches at 8 bases. Germline assignment: CDR1 SGHKS and CDR2 YYEKEE (reference sequence). V gave up 4 bases and J gave up 7 bases; unmatched junction bases: 13. The CDR3 covers 16 residues. The chain's CDR3 is CASSLGLAYLRNEQFF. The CDR3, as DNA: TGTGCCAGCAGCCTCGGACTAGCTTACCTGCGTAATGAGCAGTTCTTC.

The V call is TRBV28, the J call TRBJ2-1; D uncertain. Per the germline V gene, CDR1 is MDHEN and CDR2 is SYDVKM. This CDR3 is 13 amino acids long. Trimming cost V 4 bases and J 7 bases, with 11 bases left between them. The chain's CDR3 is CASSSSPGNEQFF. The CDR3 region has the DNA TGTGCCAGCAGTTCATCCCCAGGTAATGAGCAGTTCTTC.

This clonotype was observed at least ten times. The rearrangement links TRBV5-1 to TRBJ2-1, with D possibly TRBD2 on 6 matching bases. CDR1 and CDR2 from the germline V gene are SGHRS and YFSETQ. This CDR3 has 17 residues. Trimming took 4 bases from V and 2 from J, leaving 19 bases between them. As DNA, the CDR3 is TGCGCCAGCAGCCCAACCCCTCTCGGCGGGACCTACAATGAGCAGTTCTTC. The encoded protein is CASSPTPLGGTYNEQFF.

This clonotype was seen at least ten times. V usage is TRBV7-2 and J usage is TRBJ1-4; D call uncertain. Trimming stripped 2 bases from V and 3 bases from J, with 4 bases between. Germline V CDR1 and CDR2: SGHTA, FQGNSA. The CDR3 is made up of 13 amino acids. The CDR3 bases are TGTGCCAGCAGCTTAACTTCTAATGAAAAACTGTTTTTT. Translating it yields CASSLTSNEKLFF.

This clonotype was counted at least ten times. This sequence joins TRBV5-1 and TRBJ2-6; TRBD2 matches 10 bases. V lost 6 bases to trimming and J lost 1 base; unmatched junction nucleotides: 7. Germline loops: CDR1 SGHRS, CDR2 YFSETQ. CDR3 length equals 17 residues. The CDR3 DNA is TGCGCCAGCAACGAGCGGGAGGGCCAATCTGGGGCCAACGTCCTGACTTTC. Translated, it gives CASNEREGQSGANVLTF.

This clonotype was recorded many times. The chain carries TRBV5-1 and TRBJ1-4; TRBD1 agrees at 7 bases. From germline, CDR1 is SGHRS and CDR2 YFSETQ. Unmatched junction bases numbered 4, after V lost 1 base and J lost 7 bases. The CDR3 has 14 residues. The CDR3 sequence is CASSLRAGGEKLFF. The CDR3 nucleotides read TGCGCCAGCAGCTTGCGGGCAGGGGGTGAAAAACTGTTTTTT.

This clonotype has ten or more counts. The chain is built from TRBV13 and TRBJ2-1; tentative D call: TRBD2 (5 bases). Germline V gene data show CDR1 as PRHDT and CDR2 as FYEKMQ (reference sequence). The CDR3 sequence is 13 residues long. Trimming took 0 bases from V and 6 from J, leaving 6 bases between them. This CDR3 is CASSLGAVNEQFF. The CDR3 DNA reads TGTGCCAGCAGCTTAGGAGCGGTCAATGAGCAGTTCTTC.

This chain links TRBV11-2 with TRBJ2-1, with D perhaps matching TRBD2 (7 bases). The CDR3 has 15 amino acids. Trimming removed 5 bases from V and 5 bases from J, with 16 bases in between. Germline V gene data show CDR1 as SGHAT and CDR2 as FQNNGV. Here the CDR3 DNA reads TGTGCCAGCAGCCCGAGGGGGAGGGGTAACAATGAGCAGTTCTTC. This translates into CASSPRGRGNNEQFF.

This clonotype was found many times. CDR3 nucleotide sequence: TGCAGTGCCCTTGGGACGTTGAACACTGAAGCTTTCTTT. It yields the protein CSALGTLNTEAFF. The V call is TRBV20-1, the J call TRBJ1-1; D is possibly TRBD1 (5 bases). Trimming left V 6 bases short and J 0 bases short, with 11 bases between. The CDR3 totals 13 residues. CDR1 and CDR2 (germline): DFQATT, SNEGSKA (reference sequence).

This clonotype was seen a handful of times. This chain connects TRBV27 to TRBJ1-1; no firm D call. The CDR3 is 13 amino acids. The V end was cut by 4 bases, the J end by 0 bases, with 6 bases between. Germline-derived CDR1 and CDR2 are MNHEY and SMNVEV (reference sequence). The CDR3 bases are TGTGCCAGCAGTTCCACCATGAACACTGAAGCTTTCTTT. The encoded protein is CASSSTMNTEAFF.

V gene TRBV5-6 combines with J gene TRBJ1-5; tentatively, D is TRBD1 (6 bases). The germline V gene encodes CDR1 SGHDT and CDR2 YYEEEE. V was pared by 2 bases and J by 5 bases, with 14 bases between. The CDR3 covers 15 residues. CDR3 region: CASSLADRWDQPQHF. CDR3 nucleotides: TGTGCCAGCAGCTTAGCGGACAGATGGGATCAGCCCCAGCATTTT.

This clonotype appeared many times. The rearrangement links TRBV18 to TRBJ1-6; D is possibly TRBD1 (6 bases). Germline V gene sequence: CDR1 KGHSH, CDR2 LQKENI. The V and J ends lost 3 bases and 6 bases respectively, with 12 bases between them. The CDR3 has 15 residues. In nucleotides, the CDR3 is TGTGCCAGCTCACCCCAGGGGTACGGTAATTCACCCCTCCACTTT. Translating it yields CASSPQGYGNSPLHF.

This clonotype was seen a few times. The chain uses TRBV9 and TRBJ2-1, with 13 nucleotides matching TRBD2. This CDR3 is built from 16 residues. CDR1 is SGDLS and CDR2 is YYNGEE in the germline V gene. V trimming: 0 bases; J trimming: 9 bases; junction bases outside the gene matches: 6. In DNA, the CDR3 is TGTGCCAGCAGCGTAGAAACTAGCGGGAGGGAGGGTGAGCAGTTCTTC. It encodes CASSVETSGREGEQFF. Combining the CDR3 with reference TRBV9 and TRBJ2-1 gives the whole variable domain DSGVTQTPKHLITATGQRVTLRCSPRSGDLSVYWYQQSLDQGLQFLIQYYNGEERAKGNILERFSAQQFPDLHSELNLSSLELGDSALYFCASSVETSGREGEQFFGPGTRLTVL.

This clonotype has ten or more counts. The gene calls are TRBV27 and TRBJ2-1; 10 nucleotides align to TRBD1. Germline trimming cut 4 bases from V and 7 bases from J; bases unmatched to any gene: 10. The CDR3 runs 16 residues. Germline CDR1 and CDR2: MNHEY and SMNVEV (reference sequence). The CDR3 loop reads CASSSIDRGLMNEQFF. The CDR3 region has the DNA TGTGCCAGCAGTTCCATTGACAGGGGGCTGATGAATGAGCAGTTCTTC.

This clonotype has a count of ten or more. The CDR3 region has the DNA TGTGCCAGCAGTGAGGATACAGGGGAGGCTTTCTTT. It encodes CASSEDTGEAFF. The chain joins TRBV6-1 to TRBJ1-1, with 7 bases aligning to TRBD1. Germline loops: CDR1 MNHNS, CDR2 SASEGT. The trim removed 3 bases at V and 11 bases at J, leaving 6 bases unmatched. This CDR3 has 12 amino acids.

V and J are TRBV4-3 and TRBJ2-1; D uncertain. The CDR3 covers 15 residues. V dropped 0 bases and J dropped 6 bases, with 12 bases sitting between them. The germline V gene encodes CDR1 LGHNA and CDR2 YSLEER. As DNA, the CDR3 is TGCGCCAGCAGCCAAGATCGAACCACGGGCAATGAGCAGTTCTTC. Translation: CASSQDRTTGNEQFF.

This clonotype has at least ten counts. This rearrangement joins TRBV14 to TRBJ2-7, with no clear D. Looked up from germline, CDR1 is SGHDN and CDR2 is FVKESK. Trimming took 0 bases from V and 2 from J, leaving 8 bases between them. The CDR3 consists of 14 residues. CDR3 loop: CASSQDRPPYEQYF. The CDR3 DNA sequence: TGTGCCAGCAGCCAAGATCGGCCACCCTACGAGCAGTACTTC.

In this sample, this clonotype turned up many times. The chain links TRBV20-1 to TRBJ2-3, with TRBD2 identical over 9 bases. The CDR3 runs 16 residues. Trimming at V came to 3 bases and at J to 3 bases, leaving 10 bases not matched to a gene. Germline CDR1 reads DFQATT; CDR2 reads SNEGSKA (reference sequence). CDR3 sequence: CSASYRLAGSTDTQYF. CDR3 in DNA: TGCAGTGCTAGTTATCGTCTAGCGGGAAGTACAGATACGCAGTATTTT.

This clonotype was detected many times. The chain has TRBV28 and TRBJ1-2, with D uncertain. The CDR3 runs 12 residues. V was pared by 2 bases and J by 8 bases, with 9 bases between. From germline, CDR1 is MDHEN and CDR2 SYDVKM. CDR3 sequence: CASSLTLGGYTF. The CDR3 DNA sequence: TGTGCCAGCAGTTTAACCCTTGGGGGCTACACCTTC.